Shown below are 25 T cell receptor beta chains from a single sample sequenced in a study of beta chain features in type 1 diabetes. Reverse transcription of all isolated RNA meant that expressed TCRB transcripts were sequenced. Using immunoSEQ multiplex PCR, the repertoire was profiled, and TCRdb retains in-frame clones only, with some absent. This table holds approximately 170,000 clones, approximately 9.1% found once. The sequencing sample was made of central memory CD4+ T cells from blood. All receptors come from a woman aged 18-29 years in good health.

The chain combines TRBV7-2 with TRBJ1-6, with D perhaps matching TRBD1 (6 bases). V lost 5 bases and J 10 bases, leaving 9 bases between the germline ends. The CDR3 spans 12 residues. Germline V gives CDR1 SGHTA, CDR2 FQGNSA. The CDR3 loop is CASSRDNSPLHF. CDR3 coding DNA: TGTGCCAGCAGCCGGGACAACTCACCCCTCCACTTT.

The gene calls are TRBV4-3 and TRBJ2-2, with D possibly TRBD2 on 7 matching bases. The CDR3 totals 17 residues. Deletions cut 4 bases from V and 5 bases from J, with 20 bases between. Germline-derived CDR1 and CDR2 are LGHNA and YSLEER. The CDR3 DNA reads TGCGCCAGCAGCCCCCGAGGGGGGGGCGCTCGGACCGGGGAGCTGTTTTTT. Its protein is CASSPRGGGARTGELFF.

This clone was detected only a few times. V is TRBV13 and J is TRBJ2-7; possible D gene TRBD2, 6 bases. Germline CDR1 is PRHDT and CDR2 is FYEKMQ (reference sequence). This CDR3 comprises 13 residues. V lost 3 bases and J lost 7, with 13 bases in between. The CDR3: CASSFEGGREQYF. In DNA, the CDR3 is TGTGCCAGCAGCTTCGAGGGAGGTCGGGAGCAGTACTTC.

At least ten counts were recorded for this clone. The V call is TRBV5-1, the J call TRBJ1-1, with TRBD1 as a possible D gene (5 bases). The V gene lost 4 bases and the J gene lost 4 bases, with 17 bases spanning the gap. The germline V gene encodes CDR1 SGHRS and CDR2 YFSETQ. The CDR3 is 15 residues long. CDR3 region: CASSPSAGDGTEAFF. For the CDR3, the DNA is TGCGCCAGCAGCCCCTCTGCGGGGGATGGCACTGAAGCTTTCTTT. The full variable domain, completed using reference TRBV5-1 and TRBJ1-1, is KAGVTQTPRYLIKTRGQQVTLSCSPISGHRSVSWYQQTPGQGLQFLFEYFSETQRNKGNFPGRFSGRQFSNSRSEMNVSTLELGDSALYLCASSPSAGDGTEAFFGQGTRLTVV.

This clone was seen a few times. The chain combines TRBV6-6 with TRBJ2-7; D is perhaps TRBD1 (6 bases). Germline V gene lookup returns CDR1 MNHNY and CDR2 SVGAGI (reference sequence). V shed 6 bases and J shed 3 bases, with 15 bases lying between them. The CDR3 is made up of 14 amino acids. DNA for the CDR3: TGTGCCAGCAGGCCAGGGGACGGACTCTACGAGCAGTACTTC. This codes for CASRPGDGLYEQYF.

In DNA, the CDR3 is TGTGCCAGCAGCTGGGGGGGGGTCGGAAAAAACATTCAGTACTTC. Amino acids: CASSWGGVGKNIQYF. The chain employs TRBV11-3 and TRBJ2-4, with 7 nucleotides matching TRBD2. Germline V lookup: CDR1 SGHNT, CDR2 YENEEA. V lost 4 bases, J lost 4 bases, and 7 bases stayed unmatched. There are 15 residues in the CDR3.

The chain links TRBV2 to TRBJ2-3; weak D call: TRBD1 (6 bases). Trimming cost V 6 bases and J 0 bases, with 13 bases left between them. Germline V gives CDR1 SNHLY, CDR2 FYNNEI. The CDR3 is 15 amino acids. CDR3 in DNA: TGTGCCAGCAGCACAGGGTTTTCTAGCACAGATACGCAGTATTTT. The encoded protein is CASSTGFSSTDTQYF.

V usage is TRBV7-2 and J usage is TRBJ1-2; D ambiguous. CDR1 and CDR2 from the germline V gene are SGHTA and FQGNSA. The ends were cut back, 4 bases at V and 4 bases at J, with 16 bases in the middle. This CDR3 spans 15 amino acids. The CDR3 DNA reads TGTGCCAGCAGCTCCCCGGGCTCGGGGATCTATGGCTACACCTTC. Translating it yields CASSSPGSGIYGYTF. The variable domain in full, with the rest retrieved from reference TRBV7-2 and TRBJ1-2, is GAGVSQSPSNKVTEKGKDVELRCDPISGHTALYWYRQSLGQGLEFLIYFQGNSAPDKSGLPSDRFSAERTGGSVSTLTIQRTQQEDSAVYLCASSSPGSGIYGYTFGSGTRLTVV.

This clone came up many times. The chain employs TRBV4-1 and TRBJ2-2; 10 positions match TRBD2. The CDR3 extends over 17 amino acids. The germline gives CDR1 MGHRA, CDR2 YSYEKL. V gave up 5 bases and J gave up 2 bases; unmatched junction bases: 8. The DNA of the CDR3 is TGCGCCAGCAGCGTAGAGCGGGGGGGCGATAACACCGGGGAGCTGTTTTTT. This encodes CASSVERGGDNTGELFF.

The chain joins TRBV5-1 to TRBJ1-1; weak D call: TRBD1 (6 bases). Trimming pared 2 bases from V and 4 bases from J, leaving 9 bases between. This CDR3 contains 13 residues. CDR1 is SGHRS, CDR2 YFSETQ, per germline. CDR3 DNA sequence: TGCGCCAGCAGCTTACAGGGTACCACTGAAGCTTTCTTT. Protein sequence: CASSLQGTTEAFF.

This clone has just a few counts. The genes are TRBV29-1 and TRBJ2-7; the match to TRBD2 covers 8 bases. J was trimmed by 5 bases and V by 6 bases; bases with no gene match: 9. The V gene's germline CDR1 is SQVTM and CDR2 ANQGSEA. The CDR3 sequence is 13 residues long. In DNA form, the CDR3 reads TGCAGCGTGGGGGTAGCGGGAATCAACGAGCAGTACTTC. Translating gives CSVGVAGINEQYF.

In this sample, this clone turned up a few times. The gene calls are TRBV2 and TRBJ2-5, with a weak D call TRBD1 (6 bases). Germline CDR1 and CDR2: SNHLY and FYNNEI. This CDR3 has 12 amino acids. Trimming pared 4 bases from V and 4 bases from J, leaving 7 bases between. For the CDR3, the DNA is TGTGCCAGCAGTGGGACAGCAGAGACCCAGTACTTC. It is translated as CASSGTAETQYF. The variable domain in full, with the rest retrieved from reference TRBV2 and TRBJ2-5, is EPEVTQTPSHQVTQMGQEVILRCVPISNHLYFYWYRQILGQKVEFLVSFYNNEISEKSEIFDDQFSVERPDGSNFTLKIRSTKLEDSAMYFCASSGTAETQYFGPGTRLLVL.

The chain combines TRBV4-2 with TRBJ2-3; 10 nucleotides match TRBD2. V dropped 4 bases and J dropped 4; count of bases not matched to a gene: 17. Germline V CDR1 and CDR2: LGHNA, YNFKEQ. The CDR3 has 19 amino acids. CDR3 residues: CASSPRESSGGRGADTQYF. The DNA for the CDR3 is TGTGCCAGCAGCCCCCGAGAATCTAGCGGGGGACGAGGGGCAGATACGCAGTATTTT.

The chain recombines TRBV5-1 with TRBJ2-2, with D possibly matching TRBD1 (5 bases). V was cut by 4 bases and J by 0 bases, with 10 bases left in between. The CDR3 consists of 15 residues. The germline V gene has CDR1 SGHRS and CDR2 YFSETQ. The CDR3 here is CASSPRTSNTGELFF. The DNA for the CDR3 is TGCGCCAGCAGCCCCCGGACATCGAACACCGGGGAGCTGTTTTTT.

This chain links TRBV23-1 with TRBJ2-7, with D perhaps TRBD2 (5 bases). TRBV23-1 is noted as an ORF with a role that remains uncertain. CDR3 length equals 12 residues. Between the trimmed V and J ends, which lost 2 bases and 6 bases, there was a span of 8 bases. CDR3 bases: TGCGCCAGCAGTCAAATAGGGAGCGAGCAGTACTTC. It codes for CASSQIGSEQYF.

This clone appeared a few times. The DNA for the CDR3 is TGTGCCTGGAAACTAGGGGAGGGGTACGCTGAAGCTTTCTTT. This sequence encodes CAWKLGEGYAEAFF. The chain couples TRBV30 to TRBJ1-1, with D possibly being TRBD1 (5 bases). Germline-derived CDR1 and CDR2 are GTSNPN and SVGIG (reference sequence). With 4 bases removed from V and 6 bases from J, the gap between germline ends came to 18 bases. The CDR3 totals 14 residues.

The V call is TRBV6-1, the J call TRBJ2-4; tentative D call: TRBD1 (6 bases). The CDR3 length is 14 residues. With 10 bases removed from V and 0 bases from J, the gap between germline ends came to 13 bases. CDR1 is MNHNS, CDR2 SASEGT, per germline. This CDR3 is CATLGGPAKNIQYF. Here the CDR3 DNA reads TGTGCCACCTTAGGGGGACCAGCCAAAAACATTCAGTACTTC.

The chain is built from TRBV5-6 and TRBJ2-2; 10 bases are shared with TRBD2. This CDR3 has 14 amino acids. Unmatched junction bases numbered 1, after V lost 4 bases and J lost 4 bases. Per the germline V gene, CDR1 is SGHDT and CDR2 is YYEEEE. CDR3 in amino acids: CASSQRGGTGELFF. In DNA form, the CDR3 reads TGTGCCAGCAGCCAGCGGGGGGGCACCGGGGAGCTGTTTTTT.

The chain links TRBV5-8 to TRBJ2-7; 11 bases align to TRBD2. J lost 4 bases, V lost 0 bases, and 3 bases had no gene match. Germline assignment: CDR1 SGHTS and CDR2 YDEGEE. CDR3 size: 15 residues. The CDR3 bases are TGTGCCAGCAGCTTGGGACTAGCGGGAACTTACGAGCAGTACTTC. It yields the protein CASSLGLAGTYEQYF. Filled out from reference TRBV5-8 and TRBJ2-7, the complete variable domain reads EAGVTQSPTHLIKTRGQQATLRCSPISGHTSVYWYQQALGLGLQFLLWYDEGEERNRGNFPPRFSGRQFPNYSSELNVNALELEDSALYLCASSLGLAGTYEQYFGPGTRLTVT.

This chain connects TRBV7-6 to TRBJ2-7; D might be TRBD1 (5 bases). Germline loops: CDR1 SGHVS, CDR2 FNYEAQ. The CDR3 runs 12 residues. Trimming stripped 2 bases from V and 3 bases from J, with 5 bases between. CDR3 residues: CASSLRGYEQYF. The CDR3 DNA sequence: TGTGCCAGCAGCTTAAGGGGCTACGAGCAGTACTTC. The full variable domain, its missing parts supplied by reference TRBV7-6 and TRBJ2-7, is GAGVSQSPRYKVTKRGQDVALRCDPISGHVSLYWYRQALGQGPEFLTYFNYEAQQDKSGLPNDRFSAERPEGSISTLTIQRTEQRDSAMYRCASSLRGYEQYFGPGTRLTVT.

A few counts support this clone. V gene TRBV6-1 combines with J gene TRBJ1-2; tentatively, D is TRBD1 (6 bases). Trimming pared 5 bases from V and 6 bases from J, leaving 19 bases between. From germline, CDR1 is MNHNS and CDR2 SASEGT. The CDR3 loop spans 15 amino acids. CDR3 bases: TGTGCCAGCAGTAGCCAGGGGAGTGTAAGCGATGGCTACACCTTC. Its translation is CASSSQGSVSDGYTF.

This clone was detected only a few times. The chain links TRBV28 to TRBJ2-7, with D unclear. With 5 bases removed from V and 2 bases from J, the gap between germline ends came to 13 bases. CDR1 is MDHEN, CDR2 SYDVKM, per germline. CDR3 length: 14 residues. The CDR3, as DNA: TGTGCCAGCAGTCCCCCAACGAGGACCTACGAGCAGTACTTC. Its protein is CASSPPTRTYEQYF.

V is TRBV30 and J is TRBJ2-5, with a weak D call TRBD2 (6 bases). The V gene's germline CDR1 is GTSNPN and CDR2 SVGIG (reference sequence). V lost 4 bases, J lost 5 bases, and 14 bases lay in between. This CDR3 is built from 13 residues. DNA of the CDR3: TGTGCCTGGATCTCGGGGGTGGGGGAGACCCAGTACTTC. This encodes CAWISGVGETQYF.

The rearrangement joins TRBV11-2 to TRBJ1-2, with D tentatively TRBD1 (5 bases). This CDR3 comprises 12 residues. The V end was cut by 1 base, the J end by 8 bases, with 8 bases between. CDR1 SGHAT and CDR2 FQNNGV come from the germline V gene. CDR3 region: CASSLGRDGYTF. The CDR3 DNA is TGTGCCAGCAGCTTAGGGCGGGACGGCTACACCTTC.

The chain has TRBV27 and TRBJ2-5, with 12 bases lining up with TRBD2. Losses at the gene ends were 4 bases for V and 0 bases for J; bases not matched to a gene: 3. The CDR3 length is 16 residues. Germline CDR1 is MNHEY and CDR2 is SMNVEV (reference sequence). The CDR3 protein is CASSSLAGGHQETQYF. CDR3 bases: TGTGCCAGCAGTTCGCTAGCGGGGGGGCACCAAGAGACCCAGTACTTC.